This TCR beta chain was profiled in a study of post-analysis software for immune sequencing data. Study details: Clinical courses comprised relapsing-remitting, secondary progressive and progressive-relapsing multiple sclerosis.

CDR3 length: 15 amino acids. V was pared by 6 bases and J by 1 base, with 8 bases of the junction left unmatched. This clonotype has at least ten counts. The antigen is undetermined. Study results and caveats: People with multiple sclerosis had a significantly lower normalized Chao1 diversity than controls did. Clustering by F measure revealed strong co-clustering among samples prepared together in one batch. Higher frequency in patients than in controls was seen for roughly five TRBV segments, with TRBV5-6, TRBV5-1 and TRBV20-1 among them.

Included in the TCR beta cDNA libraries were unique molecular identifiers. One entry per CDR3 protein, called by TCRdb with MiXCR from the PCR reads. This table holds roughly 150,000 distinct CDR3 sequences, around 36% found once. This clonotype originated in a girl between 5 and 17 years old with multiple sclerosis. The genes are TRBV12-3 or TRBV12-4 and TRBJ2-7; 8 bases are shared with TRBD1. The material was blood, obtained after autologous hematopoietic stem cell transplantation. The CDR3 region is CASRPGQEASYEQYF. CDR3 in DNA: TGTGCCAGCAGACCGGGACAGGAGGCATCCTACGAGCAGTACTTC.